The present T cell receptor (beta chain) was sequenced within a study of T cell responses to AZD1222 COVID-19 vaccine. Study-level results: Among AZD1222 vaccinees, only six were seropositive at baseline. Vaccine-associated CD4 TCRs spanned spike, dominant at 160-218 and 743-854. The donor cohort was predominantly white British with a female majority, and clonal diversity may have been underestimated.

Method: immunoSEQ multiplex PCR; TCRdb's copy keeps in-frame clones and lacks some. The sample has 70,000 to 95,000 clones; approximately 87% are singletons. Of note for this clone: Its specificity is unknown.

Pooling was applied to second doses at about 4 or about 12 weeks. The TCR was taken from an adult who received the AZD1222 COVID-19 vaccine. The material was peripheral blood, obtained 28 days after the second AZD1222 dose.

DNA for the CDR3: TGTGCCAGCAGGGGACAGCTTGCAACTAATGAAAAACTGTTTTTT. Encoded protein: CASRGQLATNEKLFF. V usage is TRBV2 and J usage is TRBJ1-4; 7 nucleotides match TRBD1. With V trimmed by 6 bases and J by 0 bases, 4 bases remained unmatched. The CDR3 spans 15 residues. Germline V gives CDR1 SNHLY, CDR2 FYNNEI.